This T cell receptor (beta chain) stems from a study of blood T cell repertoires in COVID-19. Study-wide background: The United States, Italy and Spain supplied acute and convalescent COVID-19 samples. The cDNA or gDNA used as material had been derived from T cells, B-cell-depleted T cells, or PBMCs.

Authors' data handling: Amplification of reference gene primers provided the estimated nucleated cell counts. Assay used: immunoSEQ multiplex PCR; TCRdb lists only in-frame clones, some missing. That table furnishes V, J and clone size, whereas the DNA furnished D and trimming. The sample lists around 7,000 clones, 75% to 90% occurring once. This clone was observed once. Input material: peripheral blood. The TCR originated in a human donor in a cohort sampled during active COVID-19.

CDR3 protein: CASRAGQGHTEAFF. As DNA, the CDR3 is TGTGCCAGCAGGGCTGGACAGGGACACACTGAAGCTTTCTTT. The chain joins TRBV2 to TRBJ1-1, with TRBD1 identical over 8 bases. Germline V CDR1 and CDR2: SNHLY, FYNNEI. The trim removed 6 bases at V and 3 bases at J, leaving 6 bases unmatched. This CDR3 has 14 residues.